The 21 T cell receptor beta chains below all came from one sample that was sequenced in a study of blood T cells in healthy people across ages. Primed by a sample-barcoded 5' primer and a J-beta primer mix, a second PCR proceeded for 7 to 11 cycles. From the 5' RACE reads, TCRdb called clonotypes with MiXCR, one entry per CDR3 protein. The repertoire holds about 930,000 distinct CDR3 sequences, with just under 30% as singletons. The same sample was also studied in work on T cells of mothers and their children.

Sample: blood. These receptor sequences come from a woman between 40 and 50 years old in good health.

The CDR3 coding sequence is TGTGCCAGCAGCTTACCCCCAGGGGATACGAACACTGAAGCTTTCTTT. Protein sequence: CASSLPPGDTNTEAFF. V is TRBV7-2 and J is TRBJ1-1; D is perhaps TRBD1 (6 bases). Germline assignment: CDR1 SGHTA and CDR2 FQGNSA. V dropped 2 bases and J dropped 1 base, with 14 bases sitting between them. The CDR3 covers 16 residues.

This clonotype was counted only a few times. The J gene is TRBJ1-2, the V gene TRBV24-1; D may be TRBD1 (5 bases). Trimming stripped 2 bases from V and 8 bases from J, with 8 bases between. CDR3 length: 12 residues. Germline CDR1 is KGHDR and CDR2 is SFDVKD. CDR3 sequence: CATSDSGQGYTF. CDR3 nucleotide sequence: TGTGCCACCAGTGATTCAGGGCAAGGCTACACCTTC.

The chain uses TRBV29-1 and TRBJ2-1, with 10 bases identical to TRBD1. From germline, CDR1 is SQVTM and CDR2 ANQGSEA. The CDR3 totals 13 residues. The CDR3 sequence is CSAWDRGRETQFF. The CDR3 DNA reads TGCAGTGCTTGGGACAGGGGTCGGGAGACCCAGTTCTTC.

The chain carries TRBV3-1 and TRBJ1-2; no firm D call. Trimming shortened V by 1 base and J by 8 bases, and 8 bases separated the two germline ends. Germline loops: CDR1 LGHDT, CDR2 YNNKEL (reference sequence). The CDR3 spans 12 residues. CDR3: CASSQGGVGYTF. For the CDR3, the DNA is TGTGCCAGCAGCCAAGGGGGTGTCGGCTACACCTTC.

The chain uses TRBV20-1 and TRBJ1-1; no reliable D call. Per the germline V gene, CDR1 is DFQATT and CDR2 is SNEGSKA (reference sequence). CDR3 length equals 12 residues. Trimming removed 1 base from V and 2 bases from J, with 5 bases in between. The CDR3 DNA follows: TGCAGTGCTAGAGGGTTTAACACTGAAGCTTTCTTT. Translation gives CSARGFNTEAFF.

In its sample, this clonotype was seen once. This chain links TRBV15 with TRBJ2-7, with D hard to call. This CDR3 contains 15 residues. V lost 0 bases, J lost 7 bases, and 16 bases lay in between. Germline V gene lookup returns CDR1 LNHNV and CDR2 YYDKDF (reference sequence). The CDR3 here is CATSRESRVAGEQYF. In DNA form, the CDR3 reads TGTGCCACCAGCAGAGAGTCACGGGTTGCCGGGGAGCAGTACTTC. The complete variable domain, with remaining parts taken from reference TRBV15 and TRBJ2-7, reads DAMVIQNPRYQVTQFGKPVTLSCSQTLNHNVMYWYQQKSSQAPKLLFHYYDKDFNNEADTPDNFQSRRPNTSFCFLDIRSPGLGDTAMYLCATSRESRVAGEQYFGPGTRLTVT.

To note about this clonotype: This may come from a read error, since a much larger clone is one base off. The chain uses TRBV24-1 and TRBJ2-7; D not resolved. The CDR3 contains 12 residues. Germline V CDR1 and CDR2: KGHDR, SFDVKD. V lost 5 bases, J lost 7 bases, and 11 bases lay in between. CDR3 in amino acids: CATSVYGNEQYF. The DNA of the CDR3 is TGTGCCACCAGTGTCTACGGAAATGAGCAGTACTTC.

This chain links TRBV4-1 with TRBJ1-4; D ambiguous. The CDR3 extends over 15 amino acids. CDR1 is MGHRA and CDR2 is YSYEKL in the germline V gene. Deletions cut 0 bases from V and 3 bases from J, with 8 bases between. CDR3 region: CASSQEGRSNEKLFF. CDR3 DNA sequence: TGCGCCAGCAGCCAAGAAGGCCGATCTAATGAAAAACTGTTTTTT.

To note about this clonotype: A read error may be the cause here, since a much bigger clone is one base away. The chain employs TRBV20-1 and TRBJ2-1; 14 nucleotides align to TRBD2. V was pared by 2 bases and J by 10 bases, with 7 bases of the junction left unmatched. This CDR3 spans 15 amino acids. CDR1 is DFQATT, CDR2 SNEGSKA, per germline (reference sequence). The CDR3 nucleotides are TGCAGTGCTAGAAGTGGACTAGCGGGGGGCCAAGAGCAGTTCTTC. This codes for CSARSGLAGGQEQFF.

The J gene is TRBJ1-5, the V gene TRBV7-9; tentatively, D is TRBD1 (5 bases). The CDR3 totals 17 residues. Germline V gives CDR1 SEHNR, CDR2 FQNEAQ (reference sequence). The ends were cut back, 5 bases at V and 4 bases at J, with 21 bases in the middle. The CDR3 region is CASSASRARGINQPQHF. Here the CDR3 DNA reads TGTGCCAGCAGCGCCAGCAGGGCGAGGGGCATAAATCAGCCCCAGCATTTT.

This clonotype was seen ten or more times. V usage is TRBV20-1 and J usage is TRBJ1-2, with D possibly TRBD1 on 6 matching bases. This CDR3 is 14 amino acids long. The V gene lost 1 base and the J gene lost 3 bases, with 12 bases spanning the gap. Germline V gene data show CDR1 as DFQATT and CDR2 as SNEGSKA (reference sequence). The CDR3 coding sequence is TGCAGTGCTAGAGGCCAGGGGAGGGACTATGGCTACACCTTC. It translates to CSARGQGRDYGYTF.

V is TRBV27 and J is TRBJ1-5, with 7 bases matching TRBD1. V dropped 4 bases and J dropped 5; count of bases not matched to a gene: 5. CDR1 is MNHEY, CDR2 SMNVEV, per germline (reference sequence). CDR3 length: 14 amino acids. CDR3 loop: CASSSGQPHQPQHF. In nucleotides, the CDR3 is TGTGCCAGCAGTTCGGGACAGCCTCATCAGCCCCAGCATTTT.

The chain links TRBV10-3 to TRBJ2-3; D ambiguous. Trimming shortened V by 3 bases and J by 7 bases, and 14 bases separated the two germline ends. From germline, CDR1 is ENHRY and CDR2 SYGVKD. This CDR3 region has 14 residues. CDR3 sequence: CAISEAPVTYTQYF. CDR3 in DNA: TGTGCCATCAGTGAAGCCCCGGTGACGTATACGCAGTATTTT.

The V and J genes are TRBV7-9 and TRBJ1-2, with 8 positions matching TRBD1. Germline CDR1 and CDR2: SEHNR and FQNEAQ (reference sequence). The CDR3 extends over 14 amino acids. The trim removed 6 bases at V and 8 bases at J, leaving 11 bases unmatched. CDR3: CASSRGQGVLGYTF. In DNA, the CDR3 is TGTGCCAGCAGTCGAGGACAGGGAGTATTGGGCTACACCTTC.

This clonotype was found many times. The chain joins TRBV28 to TRBJ2-6; D is ambiguous. This CDR3 has 14 residues. The V gene's germline CDR1 is MDHEN and CDR2 SYDVKM. Deletions cut 2 bases from V and 6 bases from J, with 8 bases between. The CDR3 sequence is CASSLPNLANVLTF. The CDR3 DNA reads TGTGCCAGCAGTTTACCGAATTTGGCCAACGTCCTGACTTTC.

V gene TRBV27 combines with J gene TRBJ2-7; D might be TRBD1 (6 bases). Trimming removed 5 bases at V and 7 bases at J, with 21 bases between. In germline, CDR1 is MNHEY, CDR2 SMNVEV (reference sequence). The CDR3 has 15 residues. In nucleotides, the CDR3 is TGTGCCAGCAGTCGGACAGTCGGTTCCTACAATGAGCAGTACTTC. This codes for CASSRTVGSYNEQYF.

The rearrangement uses TRBV28 and TRBJ1-2, with D possibly being TRBD1 (5 bases). The germline CDR1 and CDR2 sequences are MDHEN and SYDVKM. CDR3 length equals 14 residues. V was cut by 2 bases and J by 6 bases, with 13 bases left in between. In DNA, the CDR3 is TGTGCCAGCAGTTTAGCAGGGAGTAGAGATGGCTACACCTTC. Translation: CASSLAGSRDGYTF.

CDR3 region: CASSLPAGQGSKAFF. The CDR3 coding sequence is TGTGCCAGCAGCCTCCCGGCGGGACAGGGGAGTAAAGCTTTCTTT. The chain recombines TRBV28 with TRBJ1-1, with 10 positions matching TRBD1. The CDR3 totals 15 residues. Trimming took 6 bases from V and 9 from J; bases not matched to a gene: 13. Germline assignment: CDR1 MDHEN and CDR2 SYDVKM.

The table lists this clonotype with many counts. The V and J genes are TRBV7-8 and TRBJ2-1, with a possible D match to TRBD1 (6 bases). The CDR3 loop spans 17 amino acids. CDR1 is SGHVS, CDR2 FQNEAQ, per germline. Trimming removed 5 bases from V and 8 bases from J, with 25 bases in between. The CDR3 spells CASSLSPGHWMVDEQFF. CDR3 coding DNA: TGTGCCAGCAGCCTCAGCCCGGGACACTGGATGGTCGATGAGCAGTTCTTC.

This clonotype turned up a few times. The chain combines TRBV7-2 with TRBJ2-7; 7 positions match TRBD2. V lost 5 bases, J lost 4 bases, and 17 bases stayed unmatched. The CDR3 runs to 17 residues. Germline V gene lookup returns CDR1 SGHTA and CDR2 FQGNSA. CDR3 in DNA: TGTGCCAGCAGCGTAGGACTAGGAGGACGGGGGACTTACGAGCAGTACTTC. Translating it yields CASSVGLGGRGTYEQYF.

This clonotype was seen only a few times. The gene calls are TRBV27 and TRBJ2-5; TRBD2 is a possible D gene (6 bases). The end of the DNA fits TRBJ2-7 better, so the J call may be wrong. Germline assignment: CDR1 MNHEY and CDR2 SMNVEV (reference sequence). CDR3 length: 15 residues. The chain's CDR3 is CASSLLGGPIYEQYF. Here the CDR3 DNA reads TGTGCCAGCAGTTTGCTTGGAGGGCCAATCTACGAGCAGTACTTC.